The clone carrying this T cell receptor beta chain showed up many times. The data originate from a study of T cells in Graves' hyperthyroidism and ophthalmopathy. The CDR3 contains 14 residues. In germline, CDR1 is SGHNT, CDR2 YENEEA. V was cut by 5 bases and J by 5 bases, with 15 bases left in between. There were TCR beta CDR3 regions amplified from RNA transcripts. HTBI primers were used for first-round RT-PCR of the TCR CDR3. One entry per CDR3 protein results from TCRdb running MiXCR on the multiplex PCR reads. The sample carries roughly 380,000 distinct CDR3 sequences, roughly 13% recorded once. Sequencing was carried out using blood. The rearrangement joins TRBV11-3 to TRBJ2-5; a weak D match, TRBD1 (6 bases). The source of this sequence is a woman in her sixties with Graves' hyperthyroidism. DNA for the CDR3: TGTGCCAGCAGCCCAAACAGGGAGTCGGAGACCCAGTACTTC. Translated, it gives CASSPNRESETQYF.